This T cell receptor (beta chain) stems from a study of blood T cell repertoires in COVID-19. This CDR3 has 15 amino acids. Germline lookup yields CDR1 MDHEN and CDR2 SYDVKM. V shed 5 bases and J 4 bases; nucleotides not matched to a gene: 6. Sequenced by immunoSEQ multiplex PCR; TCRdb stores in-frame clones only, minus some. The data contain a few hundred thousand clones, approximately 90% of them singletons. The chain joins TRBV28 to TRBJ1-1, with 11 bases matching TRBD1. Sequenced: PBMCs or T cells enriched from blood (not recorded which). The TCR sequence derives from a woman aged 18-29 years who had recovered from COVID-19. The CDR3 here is CASSPGQGARTEAFF. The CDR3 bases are TGTGCCAGCAGTCCCGGACAGGGGGCGCGCACTGAAGCTTTCTTT.